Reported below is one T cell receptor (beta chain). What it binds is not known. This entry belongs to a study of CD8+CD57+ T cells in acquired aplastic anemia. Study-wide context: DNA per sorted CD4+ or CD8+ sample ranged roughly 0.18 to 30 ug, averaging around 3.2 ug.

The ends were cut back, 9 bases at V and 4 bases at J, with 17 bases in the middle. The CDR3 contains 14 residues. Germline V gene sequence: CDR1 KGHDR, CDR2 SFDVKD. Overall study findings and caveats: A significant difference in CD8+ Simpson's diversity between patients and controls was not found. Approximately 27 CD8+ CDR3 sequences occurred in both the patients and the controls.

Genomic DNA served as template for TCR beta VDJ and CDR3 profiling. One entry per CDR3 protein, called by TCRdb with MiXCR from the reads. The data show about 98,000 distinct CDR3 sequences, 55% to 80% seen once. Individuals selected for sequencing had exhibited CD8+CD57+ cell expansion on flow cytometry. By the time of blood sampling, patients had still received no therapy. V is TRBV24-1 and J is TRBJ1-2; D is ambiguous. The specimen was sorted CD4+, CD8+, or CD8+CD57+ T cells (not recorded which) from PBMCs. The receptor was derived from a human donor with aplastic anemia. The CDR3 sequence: CATPRRQEVYGYTF. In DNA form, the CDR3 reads TGTGCCACCCCGAGACGGCAAGAGGTCTATGGCTACACCTTC.